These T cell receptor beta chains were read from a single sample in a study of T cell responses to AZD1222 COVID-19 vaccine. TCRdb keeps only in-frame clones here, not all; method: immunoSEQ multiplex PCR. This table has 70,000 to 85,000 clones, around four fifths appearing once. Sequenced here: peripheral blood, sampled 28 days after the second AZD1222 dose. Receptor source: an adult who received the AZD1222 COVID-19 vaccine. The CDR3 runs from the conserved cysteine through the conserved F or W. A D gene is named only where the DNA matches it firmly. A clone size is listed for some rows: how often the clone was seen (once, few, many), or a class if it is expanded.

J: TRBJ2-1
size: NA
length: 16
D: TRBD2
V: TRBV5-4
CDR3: CASSLKLAGVDNEQFF
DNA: TGTGCCAGCAGCCTCAAACTAGCGGGAGTTGATAATGAGCAGTTCTTC

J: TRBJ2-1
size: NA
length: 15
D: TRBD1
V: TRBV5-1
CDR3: CASSLSGQDYNEQFF
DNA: TGCGCCAGCAGCTTGAGTGGACAGGACTACAATGAGCAGTTCTTC

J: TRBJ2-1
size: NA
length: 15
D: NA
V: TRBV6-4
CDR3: CASSEGGEGYNEQFF
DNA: TGTGCCAGCAGTGAAGGGGGAGAGGGCTACAATGAGCAGTTCTTC

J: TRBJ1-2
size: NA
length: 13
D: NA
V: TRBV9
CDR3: CASSSDGPSGYTF
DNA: TGTGCCAGCAGCTCGGACGGGCCAAGCGGCTACACCTTC

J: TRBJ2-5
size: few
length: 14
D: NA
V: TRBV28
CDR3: CASSQSDRTETQYF
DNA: TGTGCCAGCAGCCAATCGGACCGGACCGAGACCCAGTACTTC

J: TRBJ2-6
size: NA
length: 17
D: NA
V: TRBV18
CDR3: CASSVPGRLSGANVLTF
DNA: TGTGCCAGCTCAGTACCGGGACGGCTCTCTGGGGCCAACGTCCTGACTTTC

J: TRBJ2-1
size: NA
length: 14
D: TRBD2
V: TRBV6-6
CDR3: CASSPTGVAGEQFF
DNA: TGTGCCAGCAGCCCCACTGGTGTAGCGGGGGAGCAGTTCTTC

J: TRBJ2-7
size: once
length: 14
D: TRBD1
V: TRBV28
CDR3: CASRPRQGDYEQYF
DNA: TGTGCCAGCAGGCCTCGACAGGGGGACTACGAGCAGTACTTC

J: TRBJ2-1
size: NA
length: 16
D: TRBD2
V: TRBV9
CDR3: CASSALGGRGVDEQFF
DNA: TGTGCCAGCAGCGCCCTCGGCGGGAGAGGTGTGGATGAGCAGTTCTTC

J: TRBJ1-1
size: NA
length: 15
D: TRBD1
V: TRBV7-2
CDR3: CASSYVGAGGTEAFF
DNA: TGTGCCAGCAGCTACGTCGGGGCAGGGGGCACTGAAGCTTTCTTT

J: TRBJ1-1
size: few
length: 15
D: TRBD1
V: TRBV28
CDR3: CASSPLDRGDTEAFF
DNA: TGTGCCAGCAGTCCCCTGGACAGGGGAGACACTGAAGCTTTCTTT

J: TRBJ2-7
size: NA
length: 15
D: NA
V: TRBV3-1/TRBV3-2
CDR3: CASSQGLTGEREQYF
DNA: TGTGCCAGCAGCCAAGGGTTAACCGGGGAAAGGGAGCAGTACTTC

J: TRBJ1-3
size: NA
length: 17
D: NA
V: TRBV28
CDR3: CASSGPRQGFSGNTIYF
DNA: TGTGCCAGCAGTGGCCCCCGGCAGGGTTTCTCTGGAAACACCATATATTTT

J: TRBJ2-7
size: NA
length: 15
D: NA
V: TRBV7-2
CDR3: CASSPRAGTVYEQYF
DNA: TGTGCCAGCAGCCCAAGGGCAGGGACTGTCTACGAGCAGTACTTC

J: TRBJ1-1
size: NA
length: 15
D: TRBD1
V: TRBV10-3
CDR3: CAISEGQGMNTEAFF
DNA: TGTGCCATCAGTGAGGGACAGGGCATGAACACTGAAGCTTTCTTT

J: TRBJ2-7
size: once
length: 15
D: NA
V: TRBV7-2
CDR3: CASSPLVGVSYEQYF
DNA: TGTGCCAGCAGCCCTCTCGTCGGGGTCTCCTACGAGCAGTACTTC

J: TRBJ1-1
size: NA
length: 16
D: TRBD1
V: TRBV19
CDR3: CASSFPSTGSNTEAFF
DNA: TGTGCCAGTAGTTTTCCCTCGACAGGGTCGAACACTGAAGCTTTCTTT

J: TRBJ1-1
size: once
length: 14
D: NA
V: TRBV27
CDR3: CASGQREGGTEAFF
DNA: TGTGCCAGCGGTCAGAGGGAGGGCGGGACTGAAGCTTTCTTT

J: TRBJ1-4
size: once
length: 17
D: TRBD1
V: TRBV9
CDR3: CASSRGGDRPTNEKLFF
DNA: TGTGCCAGCAGCCGGGGAGGGGACAGGCCAACTAATGAAAAACTGTTTTTT

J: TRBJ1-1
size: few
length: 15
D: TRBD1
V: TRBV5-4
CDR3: CASSFGQAWNTEAFF
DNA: TGTGCCAGCAGCTTTGGACAGGCTTGGAACACTGAAGCTTTCTTT

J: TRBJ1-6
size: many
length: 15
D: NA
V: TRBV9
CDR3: CASSVGQVSDSPLHF
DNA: TGTGCCAGCAGCGTAGGACAGGTTTCAGATTCACCCCTCCACTTT

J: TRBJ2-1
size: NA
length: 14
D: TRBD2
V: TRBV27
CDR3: CASSLSGIGREQFF
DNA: TGTGCCAGCAGTCTTAGCGGGATTGGTCGTGAGCAGTTCTTC

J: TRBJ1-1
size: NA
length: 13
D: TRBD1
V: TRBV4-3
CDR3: CASSLDRDTEAFF
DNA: TGCGCCAGCAGCCTCGACAGGGACACTGAAGCTTTCTTT

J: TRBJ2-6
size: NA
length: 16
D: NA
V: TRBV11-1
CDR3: CASSLAYSSGANVLTF
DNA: TGTGCCAGCAGCTTAGCTTACAGCTCTGGGGCCAACGTCCTGACTTTC

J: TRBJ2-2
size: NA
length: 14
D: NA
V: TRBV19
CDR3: CASSIEGNTGELFF
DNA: TGTGCCAGTAGTATAGAAGGGAACACCGGGGAGCTGTTTTTT

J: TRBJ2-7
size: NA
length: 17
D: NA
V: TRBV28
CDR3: CASSPSGRRGGAYEQYF
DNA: TGTGCCAGCAGTCCCTCAGGGAGGCGAGGGGGCGCGTACGAGCAGTACTTC